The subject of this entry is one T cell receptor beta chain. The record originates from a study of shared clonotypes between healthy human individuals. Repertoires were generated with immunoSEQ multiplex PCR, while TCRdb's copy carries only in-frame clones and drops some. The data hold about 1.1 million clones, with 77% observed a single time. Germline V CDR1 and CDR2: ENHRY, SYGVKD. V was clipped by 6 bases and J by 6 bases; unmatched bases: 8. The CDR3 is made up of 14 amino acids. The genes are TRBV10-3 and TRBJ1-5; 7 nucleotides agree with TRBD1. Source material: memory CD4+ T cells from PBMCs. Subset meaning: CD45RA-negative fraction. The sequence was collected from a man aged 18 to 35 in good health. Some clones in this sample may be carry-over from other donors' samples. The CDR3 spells CAIRGDSLGQPQHF. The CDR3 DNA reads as TGTGCCATCAGGGGGGACAGCCTAGGTCAGCCCCAGCATTTT.